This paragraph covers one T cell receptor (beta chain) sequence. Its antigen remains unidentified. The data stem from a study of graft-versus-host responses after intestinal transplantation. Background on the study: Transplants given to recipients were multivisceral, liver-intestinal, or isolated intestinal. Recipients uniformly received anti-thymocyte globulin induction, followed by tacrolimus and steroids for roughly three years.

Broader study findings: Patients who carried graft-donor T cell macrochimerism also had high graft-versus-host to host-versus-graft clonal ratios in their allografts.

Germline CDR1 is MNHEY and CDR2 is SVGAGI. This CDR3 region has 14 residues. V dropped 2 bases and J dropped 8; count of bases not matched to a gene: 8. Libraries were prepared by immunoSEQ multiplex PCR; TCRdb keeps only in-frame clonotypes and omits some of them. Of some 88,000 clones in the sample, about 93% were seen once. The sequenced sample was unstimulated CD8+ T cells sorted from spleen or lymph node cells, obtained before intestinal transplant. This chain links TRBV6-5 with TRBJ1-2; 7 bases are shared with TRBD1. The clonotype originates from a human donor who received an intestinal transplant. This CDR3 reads CASSYMGPQGGYTF. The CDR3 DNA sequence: TGTGCCAGCAGTTACATGGGGCCACAGGGGGGCTACACCTTC.